The source of this TCR beta chain is a study of blood T cells in healthy people across ages. A second PCR, run for about 7 to 11 cycles, used a sample-barcoded 5' primer plus a J-beta primer mix. Per-sample output comprised a minimum of 2.5 million paired-end reads containing CDR3. Each CDR3 protein gets one entry after TCRdb re-called the 5' RACE reads with MiXCR. The top ten hold about 22% of the sample, which has about 580,000 distinct CDR3 sequences, more than 45% seen once. This clonotype has just a few counts. Its antigen remains unknown. The study, taken as a whole, reports: Naive CD4+ cell counts and diversity both ran higher in long-lived than in aged donors.

Isolation of PBMCs gave at least 6 million cells per sample. There are 13 residues in the CDR3. Deletions cut 3 bases from V and 3 bases from J, with 8 bases between. The germline V gene has CDR1 LGHDT and CDR2 YNNKEL (reference sequence). This TCR was sampled from a man of 80 years or more in good health. Sequenced: blood. V and J are TRBV3-1 and TRBJ2-5, with D maybe TRBD2 (5 bases). The CDR3 loop is CASSQGREETQYF. DNA for the CDR3: TGTGCCAGCAGCCAGGGGAGAGAAGAGACCCAGTACTTC.